This T cell receptor beta chain was identified in a study of blood T cell repertoires in COVID-19. Turning to the study itself: COVID-19 samples from acute and convalescent phases originated in the United States, Italy and Spain. From T cells, B-cell-depleted T cells, or PBMCs came the material, which was cDNA or gDNA.

As processed by the authors: Cell counts per sample came from amplifying reference gene primers. The method was immunoSEQ multiplex PCR; TCRdb's version includes in-frame clones alone and lacks a portion of them. V and J calls and clone size come straight from that table; D and trimming were deduced from the DNA. The repertoire holds fewer than 400,000 clones, just under 90% seen once, with less than 2% in the top ten. V was shortened by 2 bases and J by 4 bases, with 11 bases between the two germline ends. This CDR3 is 14 amino acids long. The germline gives CDR1 MDHEN, CDR2 SYDVKM. The receptor was isolated from a woman under 40 with COVID-19, enrolled during active disease. The chain has TRBV28 and TRBJ1-2; D is unresolved. Material for sequencing was peripheral blood. The CDR3 DNA is TGTGCCAGCAGTTTAAGTTCCACAGCCTATGGCTACACCTTC. This sequence encodes CASSLSSTAYGYTF.